Following are 3 T cell receptor beta chains from one sample sequenced in a study of lymphopenia after photon versus proton radiotherapy. Only in-frame clones appear in the TCRdb table, and some are missing; sequencing was by immunoSEQ multiplex PCR. Of more than 80,000 clones listed, over 70% are singletons. Source: peripheral blood, taken from a patient treated with proton-based radiotherapy. The receptors shown here come from a man aged 60 to 75 with pancreatic cancer.

The chain combines TRBV9 with TRBJ2-3; TRBD2 is a possible D gene (6 bases). This CDR3 has 15 residues. The germline V gene has CDR1 SGDLS and CDR2 YYNGEE. Trimming stripped 3 bases from V and 0 bases from J, with 11 bases between. CDR3 region: CASSATGTSTDTQYF. CDR3 nucleotides: TGTGCCAGCAGCGCAACCGGGACTAGCACAGATACGCAGTATTTT. Supplemented by reference TRBV9 and TRBJ2-3, the full variable domain reads DSGVTQTPKHLITATGQRVTLRCSPRSGDLSVYWYQQSLDQGLQFLIQYYNGEERAKGNILERFSAQQFPDLHSELNLSSLELGDSALYFCASSATGTSTDTQYFGPGTRLTVL.

The rearrangement links TRBV2 to TRBJ2-1; no clear D gene. This CDR3 has 15 amino acids. Germline assignment: CDR1 SNHLY and CDR2 FYNNEI. The V end was cut by 7 bases, the J end by 0 bases, with 13 bases between. The CDR3 nucleotides are TGTGCCAGCACCCCAGGCCGCAGCTCCTACAATGAGCAGTTCTTC. It encodes CASTPGRSSYNEQFF.

The rearrangement links TRBV28 to TRBJ1-4; D unclear. V lost 6 bases, J lost 0 bases, and 14 bases lay in between. CDR1 is MDHEN and CDR2 is SYDVKM in the germline V gene. The CDR3 is 16 amino acids. CDR3 bases: TGTGCCAGCAGCTCAATTAAGGGAGCAACTAATGAAAAACTGTTTTTT. Translated: CASSSIKGATNEKLFF.